Below, 25 T cell receptor beta chains from the same sample are listed, as sequenced in a study of cytomegalovirus exposure and HLA in healthy donors. Some clones are missing from TCRdb's copy, which holds only in-frame ones; the method was immunoSEQ multiplex PCR. Among over 150,000 clones listed, around 81% were seen once. The sequencing sample was made of PBMCs. These TCRs come from a woman aged 18-30 years in good health and CMV-seropositive.

The chain employs TRBV11-2 and TRBJ2-7; a weak D match, TRBD2 (5 bases). V shed 2 bases and J shed 6 bases, with 14 bases lying between them. CDR1 is SGHAT, CDR2 FQNNGV, per germline. The length of the CDR3 is 14 residues. The CDR3 reads CASSLYTEGSEQYF. DNA of the CDR3: TGTGCCAGCAGCTTATACACCGAGGGATCCGAGCAGTACTTC.

The chain links TRBV10-3 to TRBJ1-2; D possibly corresponds to TRBD1 (5 bases). Trimming left V 2 bases short and J 7 bases short, with 11 bases between. This CDR3 region has 13 residues. Germline-derived CDR1 and CDR2 are ENHRY and SYGVKD. This CDR3 is CAISEGGSSGYTF. The CDR3, as DNA: TGTGCCATCAGTGAGGGGGGGTCCTCTGGCTACACCTTC.

V gene TRBV7-3 combines with J gene TRBJ1-5; D unclear. V lost 2 bases and J lost 3, with 14 bases in between. This CDR3 contains 16 residues. CDR1 is SGHTA and CDR2 is FQGTGA in the germline V gene. The CDR3 bases are TGTGCCAGCAGCTTAGCCCCGCCAAGCCCCAATCAGCCCCAGCATTTT. Translating gives CASSLAPPSPNQPQHF.

The genes are TRBV4-2 and TRBJ1-2; 7 bases are shared with TRBD1. Germline CDR1 reads LGHNA; CDR2 reads YNFKEQ. There are 15 residues in the CDR3. Unmatched junction bases numbered 12, after V lost 3 bases and J lost 8 bases. CDR3: CASSQQGQQSGGYTF. The CDR3 DNA follows: TGTGCCAGCAGCCAGCAGGGACAGCAATCGGGGGGCTACACCTTC.

The V and J genes are TRBV5-1 and TRBJ2-1; 11 nucleotides agree with TRBD2. The V segment lost 2 bases and the J segment 4 bases; nucleotides outside the gene matches: 5. CDR1 is SGHRS and CDR2 is YFSETQ in the germline V gene. CDR3 length equals 16 residues. The CDR3 sequence: CASSFSSGGRYNEQFF. The CDR3 DNA is TGCGCCAGCAGCTTTTCTAGCGGGGGGCGGTACAATGAGCAGTTCTTC.

The sample holds one count of this clone. The DNA of the CDR3 is TGTGCCAGCAGCCGAGCGGGGAGAAGCTCCTACGAGCAGTACTTC. It is translated as CASSRAGRSSYEQYF. J is TRBJ2-7 and V is TRBV6-6, with TRBD2 identical over 7 bases. The V and J ends lost 6 bases and 0 bases, in that order; junction bases with no gene match: 8. Germline V gene sequence: CDR1 MNHNY, CDR2 SVGAGI (reference sequence). The CDR3 has 15 amino acids.

V and J are TRBV4-3 and TRBJ1-1; 8 nucleotides align to TRBD1. CDR1 is LGHNA, CDR2 YSLEER, per germline. The CDR3 totals 15 residues. Unmatched junction bases numbered 5, after V lost 4 bases and J lost 1 base. CDR3 DNA: TGCGCCAGCAGCCGAACCGGGACAGGGAACACTGAAGCTTTCTTT. Its protein product is CASSRTGTGNTEAFF.

The gene calls are TRBV6-1 and TRBJ1-2; D remains ambiguous. Germline CDR1 is MNHNS and CDR2 is SASEGT. Trimming cost V 7 bases and J 8 bases, with 14 bases left between them. The CDR3 extends over 12 amino acids. As DNA, the CDR3 is TGTGCCAGCAACTACGCCCTGACGGGCTACACCTTC. This gives the protein CASNYALTGYTF.

The table lists this clone with a few counts. J is TRBJ1-5 and V is TRBV6-6; no reliable D call. CDR1 and CDR2 from the germline V gene are MNHNY and SVGAGI (reference sequence). CDR3 length: 14 amino acids. V was shortened by 4 bases and J by 2 bases, with 9 bases between the two germline ends. Written as DNA, the CDR3 is TGTGCCAGCAGTTTCCCCTCGGGCAATCAGCCCCAGCATTTT. Translating gives CASSFPSGNQPQHF.

The gene calls are TRBV7-8 and TRBJ2-7; D perhaps matches TRBD1 (6 bases). The germline CDR1 and CDR2 sequences are SGHVS and FQNEAQ. The CDR3 totals 14 residues. V dropped 4 bases and J dropped 1 base, with 11 bases sitting between them. CDR3 amino acids: CASSSWTDSYEQYF. DNA for the CDR3: TGTGCCAGCAGCTCCTGGACAGATTCCTACGAGCAGTACTTC.

In the case of this clone: A read error may produce the germline difference seen at one junction end. The chain recombines TRBV28 with TRBJ2-3; D is perhaps TRBD2 (5 bases). The CDR3 contains 13 residues. Germline V lookup: CDR1 MDHEN, CDR2 SYDVKM. The CDR3 DNA reads TGTGCCAGCAGTAAAGGGAGCACCGATACGCAGTATTTT. Amino acid sequence: CASSKGSTDTQYF.

The chain recombines TRBV15 with TRBJ2-5, with 7 bases fitting TRBD1. The CDR3 spans 18 residues. The V gene's germline CDR1 is LNHNV and CDR2 YYDKDF (reference sequence). J gave up 0 bases and V 0 bases, and 10 bases lay outside the gene matches. CDR3 nucleotide sequence: TGTGCCACCAGCAGAGACAGGGGGATATTTGGCCACCAAGAGACCCAGTACTTC. Its protein product is CATSRDRGIFGHQETQYF.

Notes on this clone: It may be a read error: a sequence one base away is much more abundant. The V and J genes are TRBV4-2 and TRBJ2-3, with 14 positions matching TRBD2. The CDR3 is 16 residues long. The V gene's germline CDR1 is LGHNA and CDR2 YNFKEQ. J lost 4 bases, V lost 1 base, and 1 base had no gene match. DNA of the CDR3: TGTGCCAGCAGCCAAGGGACTAGCGGGGGGTCAGATACGCAGTATTTT. Its translation: CASSQGTSGGSDTQYF.

The gene calls are TRBV12-5 and TRBJ2-1, with 11 bases lining up with TRBD1. Germline V lookup: CDR1 LGHNT, CDR2 FRNRAP. V shed 6 bases and J 5 bases; nucleotides not matched to a gene: 12. The CDR3 spans 17 residues. The CDR3 is CASGNSGGQGAHNEQFF. CDR3 nucleotide sequence: TGTGCTAGTGGAAACTCCGGAGGACAGGGGGCTCACAATGAGCAGTTCTTC.

This clone was seen a handful of times. The rearrangement links TRBV18 to TRBJ1-2, with a possible D match to TRBD1 (6 bases). Germline lookup yields CDR1 KGHSH and CDR2 LQKENI. The V gene lost 0 bases and the J gene lost 8 bases, with 22 bases spanning the gap. The CDR3 covers 17 residues. This CDR3 is CASSPPNGGPGIMGYTF. CDR3 DNA sequence: TGTGCCAGCTCACCACCGAACGGGGGGCCGGGCATCATGGGCTACACCTTC.

The genes are TRBV19 and TRBJ1-5, with TRBD1 matching over 9 bases. CDR3 length equals 16 residues. Trimming removed 6 bases from V and 0 bases from J; junction bases left unmatched: 6. Germline CDR1 and CDR2: LNHDA and SQIVND (reference sequence). CDR3 protein: CASRPGTGLSNQPQHF. The CDR3 coding sequence is TGTGCCAGTAGACCCGGGACAGGGCTTAGCAATCAGCCCCAGCATTTT.

For the CDR3, the DNA is TGTGCCAGCAGTGAAGACAGGGCGAGCAATCAGCCCCAGCATTTT. It yields the protein CASSEDRASNQPQHF. The chain joins TRBV2 to TRBJ1-5; perhaps TRBD1 as D (6 bases). The V end lost 1 base, the J end lost 1 base, and 8 bases lay between the germline ends. The CDR3 consists of 15 residues. CDR1 and CDR2 (germline): SNHLY, FYNNEI.

This chain connects TRBV5-4 to TRBJ2-7, with a tentative D call TRBD1 (5 bases). Germline CDR1 reads SGHNT; CDR2 reads YYREEE (reference sequence). The ends were cut back, 1 base at V and 1 base at J, with 6 bases in the middle. The CDR3 totals 13 residues. The CDR3 sequence: CASSLTGSYEQYF. CDR3 DNA: TGTGCCAGCAGCTTGACAGGATCCTACGAGCAGTACTTC.

The chain couples TRBV7-9 to TRBJ1-1; TRBD1 is a possible D gene (5 bases). The CDR3 is 15 amino acids. Germline lookup yields CDR1 SEHNR and CDR2 FQNEAQ (reference sequence). V was trimmed by 5 bases and J by 1 base, leaving 14 bases between them. The CDR3 DNA sequence: TGTGCCAGCAGCCTATCGGTGGGGGGGAACACTGAAGCTTTCTTT. Translating it yields CASSLSVGGNTEAFF.

The chain recombines TRBV6-5 with TRBJ2-7, with D perhaps TRBD1 (5 bases). CDR1 is MNHEY and CDR2 is SVGAGI in the germline V gene. V was trimmed by 4 bases and J by 6 bases, leaving 13 bases between them. CDR3 length: 13 residues. CDR3 sequence reads: CASSLPGFGEQYF. In DNA, the CDR3 is TGTGCCAGCAGTTTACCAGGGTTTGGCGAGCAGTACTTC.

The sample holds one count of this clone. J is TRBJ1-1 and V is TRBV7-2; D gene ambiguous. V was trimmed by 5 bases and J by 4 bases, leaving 11 bases between them. This CDR3 is 13 amino acids long. Germline lookup yields CDR1 SGHTA and CDR2 FQGNSA. The CDR3 sequence is CASSRRMGTEAFF. In DNA form, the CDR3 reads TGTGCCAGCAGCCGCAGGATGGGCACTGAAGCTTTCTTT.

This clone showed up just a few times. V and J are TRBV4-1 and TRBJ2-1, with D tentatively TRBD2 (6 bases). V dropped 4 bases and J dropped 0 bases, with 10 bases sitting between them. This CDR3 is built from 15 residues. Germline CDR1 MGHRA, CDR2 YSYEKL. This CDR3 is CASSRDLYSYNEQFF. As DNA, the CDR3 is TGCGCCAGCAGCCGGGACTTATACTCCTACAATGAGCAGTTCTTC.

The rearrangement uses TRBV18 and TRBJ2-2; 8 bases are a match to TRBD1. V lost 1 base and J lost 5; bases outside the gene matches: 6. Germline V gene data show CDR1 as KGHSH and CDR2 as LQKENI. The CDR3 contains 16 residues. The CDR3 DNA sequence: TGTGCCAGCTCACCACGCGGACAGGGCGGAACCGGGGAGCTGTTTTTT. Translating gives CASSPRGQGGTGELFF.

The rearrangement joins TRBV4-2 to TRBJ1-2; D unresolved. Germline CDR1 reads LGHNA; CDR2 reads YNFKEQ. V was pared by 1 base and J by 8 bases, with 20 bases between. The CDR3 totals 16 residues. The CDR3 loop reads CASSQVGLVRAGGYTF. DNA of the CDR3: TGTGCCAGCAGCCAAGTAGGGTTGGTGCGGGCTGGGGGCTACACCTTC.

The V gene is TRBV7-2, the J gene TRBJ2-5, with 7 bases fitting TRBD2. CDR3 size: 15 residues. Germline loops: CDR1 SGHTA, CDR2 FQGNSA. Trimming at V came to 1 base and at J to 5 bases, leaving 7 bases not matched to a gene. This CDR3 is CASSLGGGTGETQYF. In DNA form, the CDR3 reads TGTGCCAGCAGCTTAGGCGGGGGAACGGGGGAGACCCAGTACTTC.